The 14 T cell receptor beta chains below were found in one sample sequenced in a study of blood T cell repertoires in COVID-19. Profiling relied on immunoSEQ multiplex PCR, and the TCRdb table lists in-frame clones only, not all of them. Of over 250,000 clones detected, 80% to 90% appear once; the ten largest clones hold approximately 10%. The specimen was peripheral blood. The source is an older woman with COVID-19, enrolled during active disease.

J is TRBJ2-1 and V is TRBV5-1, with TRBD1 as a possible D gene (8 bases). The CDR3 spans 15 residues. V lost 1 base to trimming and J lost 9 bases, with 17 bases between them. Germline values: CDR1 SGHRS, CDR2 YFSETQ. CDR3 sequence reads: CASSLRTGGDGEQFF. CDR3 nucleotides: TGCGCCAGCAGCTTGAGAACAGGGGGGGATGGTGAGCAGTTCTTC.

The genes are TRBV20-1 and TRBJ2-7; possible D gene TRBD1, 5 bases. V lost 3 bases to trimming and J lost 3 bases, with 12 bases between them. The V gene's germline CDR1 is DFQATT and CDR2 SNEGSKA (reference sequence). The CDR3 loop spans 13 amino acids. The CDR3 is CSASKQELYEQYF. The CDR3 DNA reads as TGCAGTGCTAGTAAACAGGAACTCTACGAGCAGTACTTC.

In this sample, this clone turned up once. The V call is TRBV6-5, the J call TRBJ1-2; possible D gene TRBD1, 5 bases. With 7 bases removed from V and 2 bases from J, the gap between germline ends came to 11 bases. This CDR3 has 13 residues. Germline V gene data show CDR1 as MNHEY and CDR2 as SVGAGI. CDR3 sequence: CASKNRRNYGYTF. Here the CDR3 DNA reads TGTGCCAGCAAGAACAGGCGGAACTATGGCTACACCTTC.

The chain uses TRBV11-2 and TRBJ1-5, with TRBD1 identical over 9 bases. This CDR3 comprises 14 residues. The junction had 6 bases not matched to a gene; V was cut back by 5 bases and J by 7 bases. Germline-derived CDR1 and CDR2 are SGHAT and FQNNGV. CDR3 coding DNA: TGTGCCAGCAGCATGACAGGGGGGAACCAGCCCCAGCATTTT. It yields the protein CASSMTGGNQPQHF.

The chain is built from TRBV18 and TRBJ2-1, with 7 bases identical to TRBD2. Trimming removed 2 bases from V and 0 bases from J; junction bases left unmatched: 1. In germline, CDR1 is KGHSH, CDR2 LQKENI. The CDR3 loop spans 15 amino acids. In nucleotides, the CDR3 is TGTGCCAGCTCACCAAGCGGGACCTCCTACAATGAGCAGTTCTTC. Encoded protein: CASSPSGTSYNEQFF.

This sequence joins TRBV5-8 and TRBJ2-3; tentatively, D is TRBD2 (6 bases). The CDR3 has 13 amino acids. Germline V lookup: CDR1 SGHTS, CDR2 YDEGEE. V shed 3 bases and J shed 4 bases, with 9 bases lying between them. Here the CDR3 reads CASSSSGADTQYF. CDR3 in DNA: TGTGCCAGCAGCTCCTCGGGAGCAGATACGCAGTATTTT.

The table lists this clone with a count of one. This chain connects TRBV19 to TRBJ1-2; perhaps TRBD1 as D (6 bases). Per the germline V gene, CDR1 is LNHDA and CDR2 is SQIVND (reference sequence). The CDR3 sequence is 14 residues long. Trimming took off 5 bases at V and 7 bases at J, with 17 bases between the two ends. This chain's CDR3 is CASSFPGGRGGYTF. CDR3 DNA sequence: TGTGCCAGTAGTTTTCCGGGGGGGCGCGGTGGCTACACCTTC.

This sequence joins TRBV7-9 and TRBJ1-1, with D perhaps matching TRBD1 (5 bases). Germline V gene data show CDR1 as SEHNR and CDR2 as FQNEAQ (reference sequence). Trimming pared 3 bases from V and 0 bases from J, leaving 8 bases between. This CDR3 is built from 14 residues. For the CDR3, the DNA is TGTGCCAGCAGCTTGGGGGACTTGAACACTGAAGCTTTCTTT. Its translation is CASSLGDLNTEAFF.

This sequence joins TRBV27 and TRBJ1-2; D perhaps matches TRBD1 (5 bases). CDR3 length: 13 amino acids. Germline V gives CDR1 MNHEY, CDR2 SMNVEV (reference sequence). V was shortened by 5 bases and J by 5 bases, with 12 bases between the two germline ends. The CDR3: CASSPGFLYGYTF. In DNA, the CDR3 is TGTGCCAGCAGTCCAGGGTTTCTTTATGGCTACACCTTC.

This clone was recorded once. This chain links TRBV28 with TRBJ2-7; weak D call: TRBD2 (6 bases). Trimming took 6 bases from V and 7 from J, leaving 25 bases between them. This CDR3 contains 16 residues. Germline V CDR1 and CDR2: MDHEN, SYDVKM. The CDR3 nucleotides are TGTGCCAGCAGCCCCATTGGGGCGGGATTGTTGGGGGAGCAGTACTTC. Translated, it gives CASSPIGAGLLGEQYF.

The chain joins TRBV3-1 (or the pseudogene TRBV3-2) to TRBJ2-3, with 7 positions matching TRBD2. With V trimmed by 3 bases and J by 4 bases, 10 bases remained unmatched. CDR1 is LGHDT and CDR2 is YNNKEL in the germline V gene (reference sequence). The CDR3 consists of 16 residues. CDR3 DNA sequence: TGTGCCAGCAGCCATAGATTGGCGGGAGTGGCAGATACGCAGTATTTT. Translated: CASSHRLAGVADTQYF.

The chain links TRBV28 to TRBJ2-2; D is possibly TRBD2 (6 bases). Trimming left V 8 bases short and J 1 base short, with 11 bases between. The CDR3 consists of 14 residues. Germline V lookup: CDR1 MDHEN, CDR2 SYDVKM. The CDR3 loop reads CASLGGLNTGELFF. For the CDR3, the DNA is TGTGCCAGCCTGGGGGGTCTGAACACCGGGGAGCTGTTTTTT.

The chain joins TRBV4-1 to TRBJ1-6, with D possibly matching TRBD1 (5 bases). The CDR3 sequence is 15 residues long. Germline V gene sequence: CDR1 MGHRA, CDR2 YSYEKL. Trimming took off 0 bases at V and 10 bases at J, with 13 bases between the two ends. CDR3 in DNA: TGCGCCAGCAGCCAAGATGGGCAGGGAAGGTCACCCCTCCACTTT. The encoded protein is CASSQDGQGRSPLHF.

The gene calls are TRBV21-1 and TRBJ1-1; the table calls TRBD1, which could not be checked here. TRBV21-1 is marked as a pseudogene. The length of the CDR3 is 18 residues. CDR3 protein: CASSKDARGKVRNTEAFF. The CDR3 region has the DNA TGTGCCAGCAGCAAAGATGCCAGGGGGAAGGTCAGGAACACTGAAGCTTTCTTT.